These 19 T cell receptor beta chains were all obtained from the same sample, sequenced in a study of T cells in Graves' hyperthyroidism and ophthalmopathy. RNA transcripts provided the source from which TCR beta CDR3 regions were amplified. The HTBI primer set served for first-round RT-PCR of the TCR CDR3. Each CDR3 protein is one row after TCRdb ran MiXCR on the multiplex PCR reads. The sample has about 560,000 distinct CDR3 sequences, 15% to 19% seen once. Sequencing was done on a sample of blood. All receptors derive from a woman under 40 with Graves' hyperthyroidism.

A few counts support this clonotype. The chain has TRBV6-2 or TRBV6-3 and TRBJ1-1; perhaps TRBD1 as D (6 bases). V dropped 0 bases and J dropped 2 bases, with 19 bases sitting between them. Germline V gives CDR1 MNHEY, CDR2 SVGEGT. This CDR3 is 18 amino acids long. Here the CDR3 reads CASSYSSTGNTKNTEAFF. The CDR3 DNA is TGTGCCAGCAGTTACTCTAGTACAGGGAATACGAAAAACACTGAAGCTTTCTTT.

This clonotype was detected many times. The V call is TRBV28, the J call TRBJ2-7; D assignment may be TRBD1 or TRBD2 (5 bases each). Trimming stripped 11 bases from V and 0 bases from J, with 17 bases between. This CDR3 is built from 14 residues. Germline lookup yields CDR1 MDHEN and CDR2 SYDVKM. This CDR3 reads CASYPGTDSYEQYF. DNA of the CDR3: TGTGCCTCCTACCCCGGGACCGACTCCTACGAGCAGTACTTC. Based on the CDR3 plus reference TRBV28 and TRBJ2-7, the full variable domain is DVKVTQSSRYLVKRTGEKVFLECVQDMDHENMFWYRQDPGLGLRLIYFSYDVKMKEKGDIPEGYSVSREKKERFSLILESASTNQTSMYLCASYPGTDSYEQYFGPGTRLTVT.

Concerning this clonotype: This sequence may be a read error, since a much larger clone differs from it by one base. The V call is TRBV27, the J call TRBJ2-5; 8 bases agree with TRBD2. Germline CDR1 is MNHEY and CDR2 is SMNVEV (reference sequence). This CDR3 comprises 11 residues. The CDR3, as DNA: TGTTCCAGCAGCCGGGGGGGGGCCCAGTACTTC. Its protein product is CSSSRGGAQYF.

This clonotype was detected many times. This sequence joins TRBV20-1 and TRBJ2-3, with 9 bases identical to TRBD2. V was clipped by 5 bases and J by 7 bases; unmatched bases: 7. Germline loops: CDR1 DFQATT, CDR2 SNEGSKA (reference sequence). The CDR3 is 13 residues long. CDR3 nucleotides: TGCAGTGCTCTTAGCGGGAGTAGATATACGCAGTATTTT. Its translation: CSALSGSRYTQYF.

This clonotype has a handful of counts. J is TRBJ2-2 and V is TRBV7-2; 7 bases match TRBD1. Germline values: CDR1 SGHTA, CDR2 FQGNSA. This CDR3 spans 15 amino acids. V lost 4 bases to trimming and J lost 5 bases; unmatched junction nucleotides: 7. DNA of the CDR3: TGTGCCAGCAGCTCTACAGGGGCTGGGACCGGGGAGCTGTTTTTT. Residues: CASSSTGAGTGELFF. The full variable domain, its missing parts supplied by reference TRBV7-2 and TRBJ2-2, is GAGVSQSPSNKVTEKGKDVELRCDPISGHTALYWYRQSLGQGLEFLIYFQGNSAPDKSGLPSDRFSAERTGGSVSTLTIQRTQQEDSAVYLCASSSTGAGTGELFFGEGSRLTVL.

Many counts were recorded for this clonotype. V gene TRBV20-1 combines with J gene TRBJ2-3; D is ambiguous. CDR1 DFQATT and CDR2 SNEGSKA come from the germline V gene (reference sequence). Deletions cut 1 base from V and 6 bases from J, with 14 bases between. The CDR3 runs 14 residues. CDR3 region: CSARGGPPVDTQYF. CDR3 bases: TGCAGTGCTAGAGGTGGCCCACCGGTGGATACGCAGTATTTT.

CDR3: CAISEGRASGYTDTQYF. CDR3 DNA sequence: TGTGCCATCAGTGAGGGTCGGGCTAGCGGATACACAGATACGCAGTATTTT. The J gene is TRBJ2-3, the V gene TRBV10-3; TRBD2 matches 7 bases. Germline CDR1 reads ENHRY; CDR2 reads SYGVKD. There are 17 residues in the CDR3. The junction had 10 bases not matched to a gene; V was cut back by 2 bases and J by 2 bases.

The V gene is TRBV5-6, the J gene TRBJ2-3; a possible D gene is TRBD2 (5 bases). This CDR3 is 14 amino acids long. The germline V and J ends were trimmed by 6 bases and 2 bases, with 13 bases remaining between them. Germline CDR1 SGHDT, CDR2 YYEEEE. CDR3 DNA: TGTGCCAGCACCCTTGGAGGATACACAGATACGCAGTATTTT. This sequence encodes CASTLGGYTDTQYF.

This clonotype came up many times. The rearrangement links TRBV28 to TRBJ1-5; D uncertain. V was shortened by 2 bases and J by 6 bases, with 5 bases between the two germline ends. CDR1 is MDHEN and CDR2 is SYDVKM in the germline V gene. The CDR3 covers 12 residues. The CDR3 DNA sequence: TGTGCCAGCAGTTTAAGTCGTCAGCCCCAGCATTTT. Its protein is CASSLSRQPQHF.

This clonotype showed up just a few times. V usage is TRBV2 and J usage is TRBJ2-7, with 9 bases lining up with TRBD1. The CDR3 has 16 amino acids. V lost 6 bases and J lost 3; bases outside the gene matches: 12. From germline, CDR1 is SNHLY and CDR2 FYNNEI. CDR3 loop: CASSESAGQGFYEQYF. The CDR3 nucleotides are TGTGCCAGCAGCGAAAGCGCGGGACAGGGTTTCTACGAGCAGTACTTC.

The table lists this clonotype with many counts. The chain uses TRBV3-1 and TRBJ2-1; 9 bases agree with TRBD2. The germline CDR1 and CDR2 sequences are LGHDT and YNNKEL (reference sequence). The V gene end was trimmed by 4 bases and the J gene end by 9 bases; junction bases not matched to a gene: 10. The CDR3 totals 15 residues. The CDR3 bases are TGTGCCAGCAGCCTCAAGGTGGTAGCGGGAGTTGAGCAGTTCTTC. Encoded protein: CASSLKVVAGVEQFF.

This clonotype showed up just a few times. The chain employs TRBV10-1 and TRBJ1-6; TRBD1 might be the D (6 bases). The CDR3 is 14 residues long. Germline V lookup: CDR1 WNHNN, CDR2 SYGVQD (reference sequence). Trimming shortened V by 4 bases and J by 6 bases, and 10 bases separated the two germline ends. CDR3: CASSVARGNSPLHF. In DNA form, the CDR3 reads TGCGCCAGCAGTGTCGCCAGGGGTAATTCACCCCTCCACTTT.

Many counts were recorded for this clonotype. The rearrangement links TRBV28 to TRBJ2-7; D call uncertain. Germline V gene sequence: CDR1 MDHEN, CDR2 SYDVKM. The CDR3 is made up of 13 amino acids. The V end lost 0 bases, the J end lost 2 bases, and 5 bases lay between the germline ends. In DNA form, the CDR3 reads TGTGCCAGCAGTTTATGGGGGACCTACGAGCAGTACTTC. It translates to CASSLWGTYEQYF.

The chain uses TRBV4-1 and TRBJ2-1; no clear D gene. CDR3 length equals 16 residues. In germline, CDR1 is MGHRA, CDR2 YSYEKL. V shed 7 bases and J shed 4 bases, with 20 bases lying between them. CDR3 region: CASTPSFADIYNEQFF. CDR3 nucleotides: TGCGCCAGCACCCCTAGTTTTGCCGATATTTACAATGAGCAGTTCTTC.

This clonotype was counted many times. The CDR3 nucleotides read TGTGCCAGCAGACCCGGGGGAGGGGCCGGTGAGCAGTTCTTC. Amino acid sequence: CASRPGGGAGEQFF. The chain couples TRBV28 to TRBJ2-1, with TRBD2 matching 7 bases. The length of the CDR3 is 14 residues. J was trimmed by 9 bases and V by 6 bases; bases with no gene match: 11. The germline V gene encodes CDR1 MDHEN and CDR2 SYDVKM.

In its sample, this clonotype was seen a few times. This CDR3 reads CASSLGLAIDEQFF. The DNA of the CDR3 is TGTGCCAGCAGTTTAGGACTAGCGATCGATGAGCAGTTCTTC. The chain is built from TRBV27 and TRBJ2-1, with 9 bases matching TRBD2. The germline gives CDR1 MNHEY, CDR2 SMNVEV (reference sequence). V lost 2 bases, J lost 8 bases, and 4 bases stayed unmatched. The CDR3 is 14 residues long.

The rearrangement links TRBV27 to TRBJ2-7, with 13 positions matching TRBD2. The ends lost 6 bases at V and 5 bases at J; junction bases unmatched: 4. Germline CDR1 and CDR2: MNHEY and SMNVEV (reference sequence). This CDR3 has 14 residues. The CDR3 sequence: CASRGLAGVHEQYF. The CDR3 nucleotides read TGTGCCAGCAGAGGACTAGCGGGAGTTCACGAGCAGTACTTC.

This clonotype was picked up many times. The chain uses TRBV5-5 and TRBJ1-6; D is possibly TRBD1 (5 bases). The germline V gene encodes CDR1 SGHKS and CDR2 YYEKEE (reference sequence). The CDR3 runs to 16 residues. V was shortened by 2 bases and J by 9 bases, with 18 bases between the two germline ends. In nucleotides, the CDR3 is TGTGCCAGCAGCTTCGTAACAGGCCTTATCGGTTCACCCCTCCACTTT. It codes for CASSFVTGLIGSPLHF.

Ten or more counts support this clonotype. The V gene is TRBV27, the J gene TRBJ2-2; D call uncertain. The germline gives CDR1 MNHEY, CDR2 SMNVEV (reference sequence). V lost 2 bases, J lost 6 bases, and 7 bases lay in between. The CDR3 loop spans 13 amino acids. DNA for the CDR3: TGTGCCAGCAGTTTAGCCACCCCCGGGGAGCTGTTTTTT. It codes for CASSLATPGELFF.